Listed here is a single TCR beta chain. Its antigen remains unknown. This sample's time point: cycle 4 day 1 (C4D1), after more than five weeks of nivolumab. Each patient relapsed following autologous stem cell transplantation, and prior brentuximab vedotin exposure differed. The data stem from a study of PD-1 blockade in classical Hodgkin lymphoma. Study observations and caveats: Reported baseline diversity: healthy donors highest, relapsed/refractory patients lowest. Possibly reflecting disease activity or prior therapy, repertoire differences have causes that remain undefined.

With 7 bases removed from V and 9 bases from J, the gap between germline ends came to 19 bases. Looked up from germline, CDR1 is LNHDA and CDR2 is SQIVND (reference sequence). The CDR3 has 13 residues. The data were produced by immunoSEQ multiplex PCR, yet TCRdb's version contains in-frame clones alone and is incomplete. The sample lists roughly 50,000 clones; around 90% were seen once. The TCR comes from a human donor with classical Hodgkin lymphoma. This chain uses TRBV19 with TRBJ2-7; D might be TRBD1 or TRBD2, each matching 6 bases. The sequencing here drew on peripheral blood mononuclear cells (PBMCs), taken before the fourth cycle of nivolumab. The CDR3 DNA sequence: TGTGCCAGTAAGGGGGGTGGTGCCTTTAGGCAGTACTTC. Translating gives CASKGGGAFRQYF.